This TCR beta chain was captured in a study of regulatory T cells in long-lasting Graves disease. CDR3-region Arm-PCR and iRepertoire HTBI primers produced the TCR beta libraries. Each CDR3 protein is one row after TCRdb ran MiXCR on the multiplex PCR reads. The data hold 400,000 to 500,000 distinct CDR3 sequences, with roughly 21% observed a single time. Time point specified: persistent/refractory GD, antithyroid drugs over 5 years with positive TRAb. PBMCs were the source of the RNA used for TCR sequencing. The patients were enrolled through endocrinology in Xi'an, China. The J segment lost 11 bases and the V segment lost 5 bases, leaving 11 bases of the junction unmatched. Germline V lookup: CDR1 MDHEN, CDR2 SYDVKM. CDR3 length equals 13 residues. The table lists this clonotype with many counts.

The rearrangement uses TRBV28 and TRBJ1-1; 7 bases align to TRBD1. The source of this sequence is a female donor with Graves disease. The specimen comprised peripheral blood mononuclear cells (PBMCs), sampled when the disease was refractory, from a patient treated with antithyroid drugs. For the CDR3, the DNA is TGTGCCAGCAGTGGGACAGCCAGCCCCGTGGCTTTCTTT. Its translation: CASSGTASPVAFF.